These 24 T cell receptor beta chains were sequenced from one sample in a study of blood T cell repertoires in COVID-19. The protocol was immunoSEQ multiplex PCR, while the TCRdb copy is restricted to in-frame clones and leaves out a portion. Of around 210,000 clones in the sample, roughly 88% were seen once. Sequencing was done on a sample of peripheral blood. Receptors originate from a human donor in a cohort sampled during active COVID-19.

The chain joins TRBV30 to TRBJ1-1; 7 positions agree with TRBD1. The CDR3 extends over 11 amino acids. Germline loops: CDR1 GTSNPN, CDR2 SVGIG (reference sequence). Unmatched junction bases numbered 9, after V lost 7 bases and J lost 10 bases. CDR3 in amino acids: CALNRGTGAFF. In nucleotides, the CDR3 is TGTGCCTTAAACAGGGGTACCGGAGCTTTCTTT.

This CDR3 is CASKSLAGYNEQFF. CDR3 DNA sequence: TGCGCCAGCAAGTCACTAGCGGGGTACAATGAGCAGTTCTTC. The genes are TRBV10-2 and TRBJ2-1; 10 positions agree with TRBD2. Germline lookup yields CDR1 WSHSY and CDR2 SAAADI. J gave up 4 bases and V 7 bases, and 4 bases lay outside the gene matches. There are 14 residues in the CDR3.

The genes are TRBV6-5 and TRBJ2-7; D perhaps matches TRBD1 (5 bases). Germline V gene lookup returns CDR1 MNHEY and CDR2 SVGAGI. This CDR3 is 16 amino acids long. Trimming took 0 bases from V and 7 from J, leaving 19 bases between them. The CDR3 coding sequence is TGTGCCAGCAGTTACTCGCTTTGGGGCCCCAAAGGGGAGCAGTACTTC. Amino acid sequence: CASSYSLWGPKGEQYF.

The CDR3 region has the DNA TGTGCCAGCAGCTTAGGGACAGGGGCCATAGAAGCTTTCTTT. Residues: CASSLGTGAIEAFF. The chain carries TRBV5-6 and TRBJ1-1, with TRBD1 identical over 10 bases. V gave up 2 bases and J gave up 8 bases; unmatched junction bases: 6. Germline V lookup: CDR1 SGHDT, CDR2 YYEEEE. The CDR3 loop spans 14 amino acids.

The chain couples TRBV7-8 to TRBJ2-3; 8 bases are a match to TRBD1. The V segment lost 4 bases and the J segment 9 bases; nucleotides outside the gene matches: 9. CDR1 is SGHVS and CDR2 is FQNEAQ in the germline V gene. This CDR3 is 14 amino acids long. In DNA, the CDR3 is TGTGCCAGCAGCTCGACCAGGGGGCTCAAGACGCAGTATTTT. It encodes CASSSTRGLKTQYF.

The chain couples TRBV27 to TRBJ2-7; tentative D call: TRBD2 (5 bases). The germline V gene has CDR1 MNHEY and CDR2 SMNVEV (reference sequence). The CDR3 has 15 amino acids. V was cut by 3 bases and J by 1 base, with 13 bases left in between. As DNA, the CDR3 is TGTGCCAGCAGTTTGCTGGGAGAGCCTTCCTACGAGCAGTACTTC. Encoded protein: CASSLLGEPSYEQYF.

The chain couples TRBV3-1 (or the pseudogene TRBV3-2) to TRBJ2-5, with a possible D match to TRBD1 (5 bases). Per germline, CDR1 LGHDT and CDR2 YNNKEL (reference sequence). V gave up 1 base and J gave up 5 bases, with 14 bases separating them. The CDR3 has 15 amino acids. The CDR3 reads CASSQAPGPRETQYF. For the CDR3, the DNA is TGTGCCAGCAGCCAAGCGCCAGGGCCCAGGGAGACCCAGTACTTC.

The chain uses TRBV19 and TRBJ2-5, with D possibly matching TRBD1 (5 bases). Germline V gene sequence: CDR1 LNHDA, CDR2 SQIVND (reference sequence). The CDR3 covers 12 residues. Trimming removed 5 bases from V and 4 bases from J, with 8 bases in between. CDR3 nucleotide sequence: TGTGCCAGTAGTTCCAGGGTAGAGACCCAGTACTTC. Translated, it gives CASSSRVETQYF.

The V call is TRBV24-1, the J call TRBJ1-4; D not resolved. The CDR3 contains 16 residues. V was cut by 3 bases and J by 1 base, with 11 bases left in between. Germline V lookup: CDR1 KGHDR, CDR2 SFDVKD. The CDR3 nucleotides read TGTGCCACCAGTGATGGGCCGCGGGGAACTAATGAAAAACTGTTTTTT. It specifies CATSDGPRGTNEKLFF.

The CDR3 nucleotides are TGCGCCAGCAGTACAGGGAGTCTGACTGAAGCTTTCTTT. Translated: CASSTGSLTEAFF. The chain links TRBV5-1 to TRBJ1-1; TRBD1 is a possible D gene (6 bases). The V end was cut by 5 bases, the J end by 5 bases, with 13 bases between. The CDR3 is 13 residues long. From germline, CDR1 is SGHRS and CDR2 YFSETQ.

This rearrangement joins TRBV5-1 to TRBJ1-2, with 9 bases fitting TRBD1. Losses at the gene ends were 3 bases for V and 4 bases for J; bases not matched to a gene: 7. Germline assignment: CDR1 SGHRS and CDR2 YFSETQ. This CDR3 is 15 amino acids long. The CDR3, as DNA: TGCGCCAGCAGCTATTCGGGACAGGGCAGCTATGGCTACACCTTC. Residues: CASSYSGQGSYGYTF.

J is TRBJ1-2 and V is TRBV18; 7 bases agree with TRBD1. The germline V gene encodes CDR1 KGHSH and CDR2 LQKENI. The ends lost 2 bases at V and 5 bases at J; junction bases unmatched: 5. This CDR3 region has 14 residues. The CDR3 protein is CASSPTGTDYGYTF. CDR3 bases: TGTGCCAGCTCACCAACCGGGACAGATTATGGCTACACCTTC.

This chain's CDR3 is CASSFSRSSYEQYF. CDR3 coding DNA: TGTGCCAGCAGCTTCTCCCGCAGCTCCTACGAGCAGTACTTC. The chain has TRBV7-9 and TRBJ2-7; no clear D gene. The CDR3 has 14 residues. Trimming shortened V by 3 bases and J by 0 bases, and 9 bases separated the two germline ends. Germline V gives CDR1 SEHNR, CDR2 FQNEAQ (reference sequence).

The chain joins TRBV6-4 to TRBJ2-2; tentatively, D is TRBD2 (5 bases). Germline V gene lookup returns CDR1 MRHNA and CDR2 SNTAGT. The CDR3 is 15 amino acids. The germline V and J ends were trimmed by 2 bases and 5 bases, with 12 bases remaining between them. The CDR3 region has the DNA TGTGCCAGCAGTGACACTAGGCGCCGGACCGGGGAGCTGTTTTTT. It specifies CASSDTRRRTGELFF.

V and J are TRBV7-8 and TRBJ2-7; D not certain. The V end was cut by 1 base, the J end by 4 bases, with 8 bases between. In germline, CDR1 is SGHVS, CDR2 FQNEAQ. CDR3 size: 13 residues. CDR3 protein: CASSLGPGYEQYF. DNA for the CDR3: TGTGCCAGCAGCTTAGGCCCGGGTTACGAGCAGTACTTC.

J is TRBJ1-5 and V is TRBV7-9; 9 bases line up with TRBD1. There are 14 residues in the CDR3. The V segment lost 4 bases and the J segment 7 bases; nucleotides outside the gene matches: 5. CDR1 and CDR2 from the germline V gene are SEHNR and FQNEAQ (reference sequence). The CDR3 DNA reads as TGTGCCAGCAGCTCACAGGGGGCAGGGCAGCCCCAGCATTTT. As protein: CASSSQGAGQPQHF.

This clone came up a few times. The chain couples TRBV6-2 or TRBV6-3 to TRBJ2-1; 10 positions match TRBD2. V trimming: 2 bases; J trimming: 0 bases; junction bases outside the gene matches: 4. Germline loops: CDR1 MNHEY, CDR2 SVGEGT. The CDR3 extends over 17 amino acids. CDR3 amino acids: CASSYDGTSVSYNEQFF. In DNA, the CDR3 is TGTGCCAGCAGTTACGACGGGACTAGCGTCTCCTACAATGAGCAGTTCTTC.

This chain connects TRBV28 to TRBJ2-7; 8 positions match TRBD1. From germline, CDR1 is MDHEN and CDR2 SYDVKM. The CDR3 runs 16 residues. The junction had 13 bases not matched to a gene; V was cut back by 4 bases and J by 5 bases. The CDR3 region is CASSSTGAGKGDEQYF. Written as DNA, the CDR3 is TGTGCCAGCAGTTCGACAGGGGCGGGGAAGGGGGACGAGCAGTACTTC.

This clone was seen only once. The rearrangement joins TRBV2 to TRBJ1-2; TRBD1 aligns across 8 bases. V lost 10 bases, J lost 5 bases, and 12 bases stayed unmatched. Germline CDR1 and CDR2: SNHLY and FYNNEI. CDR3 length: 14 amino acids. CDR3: CATPHTQGAYGYTF. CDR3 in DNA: TGTGCCACGCCGCATACCCAGGGGGCTTATGGCTACACCTTC.

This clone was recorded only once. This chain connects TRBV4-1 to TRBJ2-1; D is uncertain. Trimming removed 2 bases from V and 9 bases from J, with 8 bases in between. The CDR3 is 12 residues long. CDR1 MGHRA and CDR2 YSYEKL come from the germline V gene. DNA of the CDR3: TGCGCCAGCAGCCAACCCGTCAGTGAGCAGTTCTTC. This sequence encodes CASSQPVSEQFF.

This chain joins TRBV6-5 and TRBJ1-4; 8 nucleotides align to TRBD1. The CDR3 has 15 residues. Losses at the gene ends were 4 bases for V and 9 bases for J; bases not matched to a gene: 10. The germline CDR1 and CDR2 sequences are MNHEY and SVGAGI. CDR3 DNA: TGTGCCAGCAGTTTCATTGGACAGGGATTCCAAAAACTGTTTTTT. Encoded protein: CASSFIGQGFQKLFF.

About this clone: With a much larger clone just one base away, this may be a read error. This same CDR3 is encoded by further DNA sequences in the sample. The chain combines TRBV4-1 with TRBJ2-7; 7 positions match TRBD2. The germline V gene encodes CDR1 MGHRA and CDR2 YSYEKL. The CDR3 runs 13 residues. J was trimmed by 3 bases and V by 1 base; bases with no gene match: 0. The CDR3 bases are TGCGCCAGCAGCCAAGGCGGGGGCTACGAGCAGTACTTC. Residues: CASSQGGGYEQYF.

The CDR3 loop is CASSRRDTSHTQYF. The CDR3 DNA follows: TGCGCCAGCAGCCGCAGGGACACCTCACATACGCAGTATTTT. The V call is TRBV4-1, the J call TRBJ2-3; D may be TRBD1 (6 bases). V was shortened by 4 bases and J by 7 bases, with 15 bases between the two germline ends. CDR3 length: 14 residues. CDR1 MGHRA and CDR2 YSYEKL come from the germline V gene.

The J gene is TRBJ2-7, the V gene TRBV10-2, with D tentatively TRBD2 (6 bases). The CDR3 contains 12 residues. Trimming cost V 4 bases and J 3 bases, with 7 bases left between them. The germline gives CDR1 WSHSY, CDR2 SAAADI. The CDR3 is CASSVGGYEQYF. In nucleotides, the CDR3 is TGCGCCAGCAGTGTCGGGGGCTACGAGCAGTACTTC.